This T cell receptor (beta chain) was found in a study of monozygotic twins with inflammatory bowel disease. CDR3 length: 14 residues. Germline V lookup: CDR1 MNHEY, CDR2 SMNVEV (reference sequence). One entry per CDR3 protein, without DNA, is what TCRdb gives after re-calling the 5' RACE reads. This table lists over 110,000 distinct CDR3 sequences. The V call is TRBV27, the J call TRBJ1-1; with no DNA, the TCRdb D assignment of TRBD1 cannot be verified. Sequencing was performed on blood. The receptor was isolated from a human donor with ulcerative colitis or Crohn's disease, or a healthy co-twin of an affected twin (not recorded which). The chain's CDR3 is CASSDHRGNTEAFF.